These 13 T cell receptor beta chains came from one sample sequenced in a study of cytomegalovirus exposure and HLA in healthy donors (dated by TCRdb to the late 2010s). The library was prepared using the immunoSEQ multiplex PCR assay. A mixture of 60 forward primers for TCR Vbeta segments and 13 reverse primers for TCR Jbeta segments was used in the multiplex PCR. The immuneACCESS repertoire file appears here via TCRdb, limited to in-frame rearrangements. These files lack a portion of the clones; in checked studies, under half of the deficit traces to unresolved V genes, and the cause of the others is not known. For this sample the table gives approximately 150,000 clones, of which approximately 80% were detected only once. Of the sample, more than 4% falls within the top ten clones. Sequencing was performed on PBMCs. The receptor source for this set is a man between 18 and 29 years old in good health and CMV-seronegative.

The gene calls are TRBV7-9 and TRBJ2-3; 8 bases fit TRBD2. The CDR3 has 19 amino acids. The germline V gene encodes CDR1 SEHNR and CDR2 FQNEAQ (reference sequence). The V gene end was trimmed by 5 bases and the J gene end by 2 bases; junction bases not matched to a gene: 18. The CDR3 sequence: CASSLGLAGTAPFTDTQYF. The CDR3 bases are TGTGCCAGCAGCCTGGGGCTAGCGGGTACAGCCCCTTTCACAGATACGCAGTATTTT.

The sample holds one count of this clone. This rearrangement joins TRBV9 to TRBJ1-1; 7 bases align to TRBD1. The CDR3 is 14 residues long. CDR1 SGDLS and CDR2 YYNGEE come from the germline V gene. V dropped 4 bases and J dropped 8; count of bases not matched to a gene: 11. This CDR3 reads CASSFNPGGSEAFF. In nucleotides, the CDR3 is TGTGCCAGCAGCTTTAATCCAGGGGGTTCAGAAGCTTTCTTT.

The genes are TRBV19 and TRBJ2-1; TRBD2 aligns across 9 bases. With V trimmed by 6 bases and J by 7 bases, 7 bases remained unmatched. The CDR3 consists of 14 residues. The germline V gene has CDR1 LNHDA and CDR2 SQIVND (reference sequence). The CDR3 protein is CASSLAGVSNEQFF. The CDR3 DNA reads TGTGCCAGTAGCTTAGCGGGAGTATCAAATGAGCAGTTCTTC.

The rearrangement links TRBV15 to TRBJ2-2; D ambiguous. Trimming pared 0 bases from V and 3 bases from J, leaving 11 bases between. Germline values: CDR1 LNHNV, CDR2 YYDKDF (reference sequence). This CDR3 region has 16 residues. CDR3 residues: CATSRETPRDTGELFF. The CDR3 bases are TGTGCCACCAGCAGAGAAACCCCCCGGGACACCGGGGAGCTGTTTTTT.

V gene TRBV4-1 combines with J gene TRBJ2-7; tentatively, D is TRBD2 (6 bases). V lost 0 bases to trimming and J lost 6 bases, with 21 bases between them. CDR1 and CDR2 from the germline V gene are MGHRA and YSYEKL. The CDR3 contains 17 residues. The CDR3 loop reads CASSQDQTSGRRGEQYF. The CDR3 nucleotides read TGCGCCAGCAGCCAAGACCAGACCTCGGGACGGCGGGGCGAGCAGTACTTC.

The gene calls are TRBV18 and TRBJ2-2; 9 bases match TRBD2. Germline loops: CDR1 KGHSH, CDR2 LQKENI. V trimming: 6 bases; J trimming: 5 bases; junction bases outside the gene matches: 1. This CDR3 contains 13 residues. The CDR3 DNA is TGTGCCAGCTCCGGACTAGCGACCGGGGAGCTGTTTTTT. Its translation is CASSGLATGELFF.

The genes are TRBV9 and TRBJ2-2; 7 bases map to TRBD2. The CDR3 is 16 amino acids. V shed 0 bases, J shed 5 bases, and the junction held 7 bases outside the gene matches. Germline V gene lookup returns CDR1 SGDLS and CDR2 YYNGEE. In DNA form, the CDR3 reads TGTGCCAGCAGCGTAGCCAGCGGGGTTGGGACCGGGGAGCTGTTTTTT. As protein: CASSVASGVGTGELFF. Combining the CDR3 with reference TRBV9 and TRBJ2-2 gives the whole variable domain DSGVTQTPKHLITATGQRVTLRCSPRSGDLSVYWYQQSLDQGLQFLIQYYNGEERAKGNILERFSAQQFPDLHSELNLSSLELGDSALYFCASSVASGVGTGELFFGEGSRLTVL.

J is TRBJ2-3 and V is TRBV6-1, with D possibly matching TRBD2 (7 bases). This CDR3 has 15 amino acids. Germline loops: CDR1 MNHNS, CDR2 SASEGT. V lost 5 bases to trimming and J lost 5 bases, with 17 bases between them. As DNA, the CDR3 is TGTGCCAGCAGTCAAATACGGGGGGCCGGAGATACGCAGTATTTT. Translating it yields CASSQIRGAGDTQYF.

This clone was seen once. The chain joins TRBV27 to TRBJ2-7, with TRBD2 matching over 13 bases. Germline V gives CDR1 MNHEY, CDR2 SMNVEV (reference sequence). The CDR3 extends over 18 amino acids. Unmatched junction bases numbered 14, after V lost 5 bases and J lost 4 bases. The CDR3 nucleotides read TGTGCCAGCAGTGCCCGACTAGCGGGGGGCCTCCTTCCGTACGAGCAGTACTTC. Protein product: CASSARLAGGLLPYEQYF.

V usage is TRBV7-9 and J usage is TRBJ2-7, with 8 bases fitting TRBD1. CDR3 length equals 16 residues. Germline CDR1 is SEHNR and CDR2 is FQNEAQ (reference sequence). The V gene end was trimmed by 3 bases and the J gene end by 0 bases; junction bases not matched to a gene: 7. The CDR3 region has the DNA TGTGCCAGCAGCTTGGGGGACAGGCCGAGCTCCTACGAGCAGTACTTC. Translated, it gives CASSLGDRPSSYEQYF. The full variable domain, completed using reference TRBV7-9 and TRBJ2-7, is DTGVSQNPRHKITKRGQNVTFRCDPISEHNRLYWYRQTLGQGPEFLTYFQNEAQLEKSRLLSDRFSAERPKGSFSTLEIQRTEQGDSAMYLCASSLGDRPSSYEQYFGPGTRLTVT.

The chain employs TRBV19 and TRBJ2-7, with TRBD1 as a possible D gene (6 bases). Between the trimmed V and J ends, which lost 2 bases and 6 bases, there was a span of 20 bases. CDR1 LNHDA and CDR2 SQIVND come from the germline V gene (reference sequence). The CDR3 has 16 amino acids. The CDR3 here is CASSIFNPTTGSEQYF. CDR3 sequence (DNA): TGTGCCAGTAGTATATTCAATCCCACGACAGGCTCCGAGCAGTACTTC.

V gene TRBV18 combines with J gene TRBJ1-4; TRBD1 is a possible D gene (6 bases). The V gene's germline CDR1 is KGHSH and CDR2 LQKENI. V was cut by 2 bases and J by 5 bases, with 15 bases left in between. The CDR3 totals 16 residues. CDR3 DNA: TGTGCCAGCTCACCAAGACAGGAAGGCCCCAATGAAAAACTGTTTTTT. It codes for CASSPRQEGPNEKLFF.

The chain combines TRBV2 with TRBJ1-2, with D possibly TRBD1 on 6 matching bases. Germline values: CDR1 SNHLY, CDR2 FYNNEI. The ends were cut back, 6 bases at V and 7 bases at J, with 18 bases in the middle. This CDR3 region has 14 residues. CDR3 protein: CASRAEQGTGGYTF. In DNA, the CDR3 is TGTGCCAGCAGGGCCGAACAGGGCACCGGTGGCTACACCTTC.